This T cell receptor (beta chain) was identified in a study of cytomegalovirus exposure and HLA in healthy donors. Study context: Out of several hundred genotyped donors, 81% belonged to the Caucasian-associated ancestry cluster.

Amplification used 60 Vbeta primers and 13 Jbeta primers. Methods used by the authors: There were some 87 million unique TCR beta chains by a later count, and some 12 million of them were shared. The repertoire was sequenced with immunoSEQ multiplex PCR; TCRdb's copy has only in-frame clones and lacks some. The DNA gave D and trimming, while V, J and clone size come from that table. Of about 73,000 clones in the sample, roughly four fifths are singletons; the top ten hold approximately 13%. V lost 0 bases and J lost 7; bases outside the gene matches: 20. CDR1 LNHNV and CDR2 YYDKDF come from the germline V gene (reference sequence). The CDR3 is made up of 19 amino acids. There were likely unrecorded immune exposures, though donors were nominally healthy when sampled. The count of this clone is one.

The receptor's source is a man between 65 and 85 years old in good health and CMV-seronegative. V and J are TRBV15 and TRBJ1-2, with TRBD1 identical over 7 bases. The specimen was PBMCs. The DNA for the CDR3 is TGTGCCACCAGCAGAGATTATATGGGGCAGGGGGTCGCTCGGAGTGGCTACACCTTC. Residues: CATSRDYMGQGVARSGYTF.